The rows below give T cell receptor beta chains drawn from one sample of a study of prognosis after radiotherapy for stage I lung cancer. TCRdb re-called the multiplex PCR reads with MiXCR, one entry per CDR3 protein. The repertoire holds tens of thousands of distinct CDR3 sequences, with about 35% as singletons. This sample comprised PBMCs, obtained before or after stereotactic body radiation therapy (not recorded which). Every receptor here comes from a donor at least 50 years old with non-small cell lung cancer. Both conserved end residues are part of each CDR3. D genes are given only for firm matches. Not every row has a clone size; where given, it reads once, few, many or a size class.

TGTGCCAGCAGCCAACTCTCATTACTAGGGGCCGAGCAGTACTTC	CASSQLSLLGAEQYF	TRBJ2-7	TRBV9	many	-
TGTGCCAGCAGACCGACAGAGGGGAAGCAGTACTTC	CASRPTEGKQYF	TRBJ2-7	TRBV6-4	many	-
TGTGCCAGCAGCTTGGGGGGAGTGACCTACAATGAGCAGTTCTTC	CASSLGGVTYNEQFF	TRBJ2-1	TRBV5-4	many	-
TGTGCCAGCAGTTCCGGACAGGTGGGCAATCAGCCCCAGCATTTT	CASSSGQVGNQPQHF	TRBJ1-5	TRBV6-5	-	TRBD1
TGTGCCAGCAGTGAGTTAGGTTTAGGGAACTACAATGAGCAGTTCTTC	CASSELGLGNYNEQFF	TRBJ2-1	TRBV25-1	few	-
TGCGCCAGCAGCGTGGGACTGGACAATGAGCAGTTCTTC	CASSVGLDNEQFF	TRBJ2-1	TRBV5-1	many	-
TGCGCCAGCAGCTTGGTACCCAACCCCAAGCCTGAAGCTTTCTTT	CASSLVPNPKPEAFF	TRBJ1-1	TRBV5-1	many	-
TGTGCCTGGAGGGGGGGCCGGGAGACCCAGTACTTC	CAWRGGRETQYF	TRBJ2-5	TRBV30	many	-
TGTGCCAGCAGCCAAACGGGGCCCCAGCATTTT	CASSQTGPQHF	TRBJ1-5	TRBV3-1	medium-sized	-
TGTCCCCTCGAGGTGGCGGAAGAGACCCAGTACTTC	CPLEVAEETQYF	TRBJ2-5	TRBV11-3	-	-
TGTGCCAGCAGTTTTCTCCCCGACCGATTGGATACGCAGTATTTT	CASSFLPDRLDTQYF	TRBJ2-3	TRBV27	many	-
TGTGCCAGCAGCTTAGTCCCGAGCGGGAGCGACACCGGGGAGCTGTTTTTT	CASSLVPSGSDTGELFF	TRBJ2-2	TRBV13	once	TRBD2
TGTGCCAGCAGCTTGGGCCCCACCCGCACAGATACGCAGTATTTT	CASSLGPTRTDTQYF	TRBJ2-3	TRBV7-2	many	-
TGTGCCAGCAGTCCCGACAGGGTTGATCACAGTATAGATACGCAGTATTTT	CASSPDRVDHSIDTQYF	TRBJ2-3	TRBV27	many	TRBD1
TGTGCCAGTAGTCCCCGTCGGGATAGCAATCAGCCCCAGCATTTT	CASSPRRDSNQPQHF	TRBJ1-5	TRBV19	many	-
TGTGCCAGCTCACAACAGGGGGCCCTTTTAAGTGATCAGTACTTC	CASSQQGALLSDQYF	TRBJ2-7	TRBV18	-	TRBD1
TGTGCCAGCCCAGGTCCCCAGAACACCGGGGAGCTGTTTTTT	CASPGPQNTGELFF	TRBJ2-2	TRBV7-9	many	-
TGCGCCAGCAGCCAAGAGTCCGGGACCGCTGGTTCAGCTTTCTTT	CASSQESGTAGSAFF	TRBJ1-1	TRBV4-3	many	-
TGTGCCAGTACCGTAACTAGCGGGACGACAGATACGCAGTATTTT	CASTVTSGTTDTQYF	TRBJ2-3	TRBV19	many	TRBD2
TGTGCCAGCAGTCAGGGGGCCAATCAGCCCCAGCATTTT	CASSQGANQPQHF	TRBJ1-5	TRBV27	many	TRBD1
TGTGCCAGCAGCCGGGGGGGGGACGCTAATGAAAAGCTGTTTTTT	CASSRGGDANEKLFF	TRBJ1-4	TRBV5-4	-	-
TGTGCCAGCAGGCAATCGGGACTAGCGGGAGGGCCTGGCGAGCAGTACTTC	CASRQSGLAGGPGEQYF	TRBJ2-7	TRBV12-3/TRBV12-4	many	TRBD2
TGTGCCAGCAGCCCGCAGCCAACAGGGAGTCCCCAGCATTTT	CASSPQPTGSPQHF	TRBJ1-5	TRBV7-3	-	-
TGTGCCAGCAGCTTGACAGGGGTGGGAGAGACCCAGTACTTC	CASSLTGVGETQYF	TRBJ2-5	TRBV5-4	few	TRBD1
TGTGCCAGCAGCCGTAGCGGGAGTAGGAGTTACGAGCAGTACTTC	CASSRSGSRSYEQYF	TRBJ2-7	TRBV28	many	TRBD2
TGTGCCAGCAGCGTAGGGGCCAACACTGAAGCTTTCTTT	CASSVGANTEAFF	TRBJ1-1	TRBV9	many	-
TGTGCCAGCAGCCAAGGCACTGGAAACACCATATATTTT	CASSQGTGNTIYF	TRBJ1-3	TRBV28	many	-
TGTGCCAGCAGCTTACAGGGAAGCACAGATACGCAGTATTTT	CASSLQGSTDTQYF	TRBJ2-3	TRBV7-9	many	-
TGCAGCGTTGTAGGGCCGGGACCCACTGCTCAAGAGACCCAGTACTTC	CSVVGPGPTAQETQYF	TRBJ2-5	TRBV29-1	-	-
TGTGCCAGCAGCCCGGGACTAGCGGAATACAATGAGCAGTTCTTC	CASSPGLAEYNEQFF	TRBJ2-1	TRBV11-1	many	TRBD2
TGTGCCAGCACTCCACAGTATGGCTACGAGCAGTACTTC	CASTPQYGYEQYF	TRBJ2-7	TRBV6-1	many	-
TGTGCCAGCAGCCACCGGGAGAACACTGAAGCTTTCTTT	CASSHRENTEAFF	TRBJ1-1	TRBV11-2	many	-
TGCGCCAGCAGCCTCGGGAGGGACACTGAAGCTTTCTTT	CASSLGRDTEAFF	TRBJ1-1	TRBV5-1	many	-
TGTGCCAGTAGCTTAACGTCGCCAGGGGGCTCACCCCTCCACTTT	CASSLTSPGGSPLHF	TRBJ1-6	TRBV7-3	few	TRBD1
TGTGCCAGCAGCATCCAGGGATCCTACGAGCAGTACTTC	CASSIQGSYEQYF	TRBJ2-7	TRBV7-2	many	-
TGCAGTTCTAGACTTGTACAGACGAACACCGGGGAGCTGTTTTTT	CSSRLVQTNTGELFF	TRBJ2-2	TRBV20-1	-	-
TGTGCCAGCAGTGAAGCGGGAGGGGATCAGCCCCAGCATTTT	CASSEAGGDQPQHF	TRBJ1-5	TRBV6-1	many	-